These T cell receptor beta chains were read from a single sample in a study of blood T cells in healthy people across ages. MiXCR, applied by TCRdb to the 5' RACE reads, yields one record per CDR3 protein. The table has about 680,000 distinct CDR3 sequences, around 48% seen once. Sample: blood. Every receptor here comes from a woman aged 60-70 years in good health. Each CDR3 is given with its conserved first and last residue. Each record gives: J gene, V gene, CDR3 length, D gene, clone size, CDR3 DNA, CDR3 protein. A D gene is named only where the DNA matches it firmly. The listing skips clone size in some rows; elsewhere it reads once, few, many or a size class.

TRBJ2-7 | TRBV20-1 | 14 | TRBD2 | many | TGCAGTGCTAGCGCTAGCGGGCGTTCCTACGAGCAGTACTTC | CSASASGRSYEQYF
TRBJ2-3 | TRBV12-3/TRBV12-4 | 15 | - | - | TGTGCCAGCAGTACGGCTAGGATGGGGCGGGATACGCAGTATTTT | CASSTARMGRDTQYF
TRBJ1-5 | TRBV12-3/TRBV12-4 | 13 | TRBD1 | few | TGTGCCAGCAGCAACAGGGGAGATCAGCCCCAGCATTTT | CASSNRGDQPQHF
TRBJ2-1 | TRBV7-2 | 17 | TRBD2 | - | TGTGCCAGCAGCGACCCGGGACTAGCGGGAAGAACCAATGAGCAGTTCTTC | CASSDPGLAGRTNEQFF
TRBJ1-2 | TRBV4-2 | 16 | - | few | TGTGCCAGCAGCCCCCGGAGGGGGGGGAATAACTATGGCTACACCTTC | CASSPRRGGNNYGYTF
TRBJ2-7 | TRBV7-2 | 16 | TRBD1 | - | TGTGCCAGCAGCTCTCGACAGGGAAGCCATCCCTACGAGCAGTACTTC | CASSSRQGSHPYEQYF
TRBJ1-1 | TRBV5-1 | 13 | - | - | TGCGCCAGCACACGGACAGTGAACACTGAAGCTTTCTTT | CASTRTVNTEAFF
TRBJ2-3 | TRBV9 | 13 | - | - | TGTACCAGCACGCGGGGAGACACAGATACGCAGTATTTT | CTSTRGDTDTQYF
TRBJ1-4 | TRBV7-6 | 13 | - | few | TGTGCCAGCAGTGAAGGGCTTTTTGAAAAACTGTTTTTT | CASSEGLFEKLFF
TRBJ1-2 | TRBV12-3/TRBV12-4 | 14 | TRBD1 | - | TGTGCCAGCAAACACGGGACAGTCAACTATGGCTACACCTTC | CASKHGTVNYGYTF
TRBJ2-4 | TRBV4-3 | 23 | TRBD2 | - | TGCGCCAGCAGCCAAGGCTCTGCGGGCCTAGCGGGAGGAGGAGCGCTAGCCAAAAACATTCAGTACTTC | CASSQGSAGLAGGGALAKNIQYF
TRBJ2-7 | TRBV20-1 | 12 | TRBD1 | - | TGCAGGGCTACGGGACAGGGGTACGAGCAGTACTTC | CRATGQGYEQYF
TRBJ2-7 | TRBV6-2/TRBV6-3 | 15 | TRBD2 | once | TGTGCCAGCATCGTGAGCGGGGGAAGCTCCTACGAGCAGTACTTC | CASIVSGGSSYEQYF
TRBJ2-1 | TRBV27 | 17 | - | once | TGTGCCAGCAGTTTATTGGGGGCTATAGGCGGGCGGAATGAGCAGTTCTTC | CASSLLGAIGGRNEQFF
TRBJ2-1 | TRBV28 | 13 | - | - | TGTGCCAGCAGTTCTACAGGGTTGGCTGAGCAGTTCTTC | CASSSTGLAEQFF
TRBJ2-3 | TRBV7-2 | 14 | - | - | TGTGCCAGCAGCCCCACGCGGGTAACAGATACGCAGTATTTT | CASSPTRVTDTQYF
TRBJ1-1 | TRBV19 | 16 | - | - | TGTGCCAGCCCCAAACCAGGGACATCGGGGAACACTGAAGCTTTCTTT | CASPKPGTSGNTEAFF
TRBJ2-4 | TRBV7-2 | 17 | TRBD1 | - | TGTGCCAGCAGCTTACAGCCCCCCGGGACAGGGGAAAACATTCAGTACTTC | CASSLQPPGTGENIQYF
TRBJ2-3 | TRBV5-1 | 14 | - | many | TGCGCCAGCAGCTCGACGGGGAGCACAGATACGCAGTATTTT | CASSSTGSTDTQYF
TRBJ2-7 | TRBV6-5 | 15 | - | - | TGTGCCAGCAGCCTACACGGGGACTCATCCTACGAGCAGTACTTC | CASSLHGDSSYEQYF
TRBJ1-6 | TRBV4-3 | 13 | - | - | TGCGCCAGCAGCCAAACTAAGGGCTCACCCCTCCACTTT | CASSQTKGSPLHF
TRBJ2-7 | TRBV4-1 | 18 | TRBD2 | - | TGCGCCAGCAGCCAAGGTGGACTAGCGGGAGAAGTCGGCCTCGAGCAGTACTTC | CASSQGGLAGEVGLEQYF
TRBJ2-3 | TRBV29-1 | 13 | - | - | TGCAGCGTTGACACAGAGCCCACAGATACGCAGTATTTT | CSVDTEPTDTQYF
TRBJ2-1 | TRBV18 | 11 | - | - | TGTGCCAGCTCACCAGGGGAGCAGCAGTTCTTC | CASSPGEQQFF
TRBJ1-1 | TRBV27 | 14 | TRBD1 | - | TGTGCCAGCAGTAGGGGACAGGGCGGGGCTGAAGCTTTCTTT | CASSRGQGGAEAFF
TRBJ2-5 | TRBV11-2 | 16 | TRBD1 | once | TGTGCCAGCAGCTTAGGGACAGGGGGCGCTTCAAATGAGCAGTACTTC | CASSLGTGGASNEQYF
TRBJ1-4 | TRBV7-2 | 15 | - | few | TGTGCCAGCAGCGGAAGGGACACCGTAAATGAAAAACTGTTTTTT | CASSGRDTVNEKLFF
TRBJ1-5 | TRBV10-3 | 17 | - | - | TGTGCCATCAGTGAGTCAATTGGGTCTTCCGGAGATCAGCCCCAGCATTTT | CAISESIGSSGDQPQHF
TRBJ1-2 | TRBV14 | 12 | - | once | TGTGCCAGCAGCCAAGGAGTATCTGGCTACACCTTC | CASSQGVSGYTF
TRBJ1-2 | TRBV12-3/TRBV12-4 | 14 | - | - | TGTGCCAGCAGTTTATGGGGACCCGGCGGTGGCTACACCTTC | CASSLWGPGGGYTF
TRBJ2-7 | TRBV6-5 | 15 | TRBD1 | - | TGTGCCAGCAGTCCCGCCCGACAGGGATCGAGCGAGCAGTACTTC | CASSPARQGSSEQYF
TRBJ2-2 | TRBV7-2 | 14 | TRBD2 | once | TGTGCCAGCTGCCGACTAGCGGGTACCGGGGAGCTGTTTTTT | CASCRLAGTGELFF
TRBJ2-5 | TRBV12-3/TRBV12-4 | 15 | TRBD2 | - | TGTGCCAGCAGTCTTAGCGGGAAAGGGGGGGAGACCCAGTACTTC | CASSLSGKGGETQYF
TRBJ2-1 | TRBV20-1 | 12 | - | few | TGCAGTGCTACCCGCCAGGGAGATGAGCAGTTCTTC | CSATRQGDEQFF
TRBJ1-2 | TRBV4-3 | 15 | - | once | TGCGCCAGCAGCCAAGGTCGGACAGAAAACTATGGCTACACCTTC | CASSQGRTENYGYTF